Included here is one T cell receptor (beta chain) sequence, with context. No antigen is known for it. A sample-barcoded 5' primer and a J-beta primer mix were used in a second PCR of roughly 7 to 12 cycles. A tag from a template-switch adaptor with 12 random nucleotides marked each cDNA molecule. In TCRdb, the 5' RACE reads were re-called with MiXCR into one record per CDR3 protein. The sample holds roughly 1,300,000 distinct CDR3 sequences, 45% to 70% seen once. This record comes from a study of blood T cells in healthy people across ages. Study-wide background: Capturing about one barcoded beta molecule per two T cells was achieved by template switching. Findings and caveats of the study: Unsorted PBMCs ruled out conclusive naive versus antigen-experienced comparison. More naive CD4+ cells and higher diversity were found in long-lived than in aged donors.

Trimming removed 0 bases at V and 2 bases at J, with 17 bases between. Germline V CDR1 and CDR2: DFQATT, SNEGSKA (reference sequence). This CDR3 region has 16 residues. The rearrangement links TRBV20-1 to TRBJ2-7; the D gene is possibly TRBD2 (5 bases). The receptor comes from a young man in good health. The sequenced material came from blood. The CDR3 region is CSARDPMTGITYEQYF. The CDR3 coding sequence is TGCAGTGCTAGAGATCCAATGACGGGAATAACCTACGAGCAGTACTTC.